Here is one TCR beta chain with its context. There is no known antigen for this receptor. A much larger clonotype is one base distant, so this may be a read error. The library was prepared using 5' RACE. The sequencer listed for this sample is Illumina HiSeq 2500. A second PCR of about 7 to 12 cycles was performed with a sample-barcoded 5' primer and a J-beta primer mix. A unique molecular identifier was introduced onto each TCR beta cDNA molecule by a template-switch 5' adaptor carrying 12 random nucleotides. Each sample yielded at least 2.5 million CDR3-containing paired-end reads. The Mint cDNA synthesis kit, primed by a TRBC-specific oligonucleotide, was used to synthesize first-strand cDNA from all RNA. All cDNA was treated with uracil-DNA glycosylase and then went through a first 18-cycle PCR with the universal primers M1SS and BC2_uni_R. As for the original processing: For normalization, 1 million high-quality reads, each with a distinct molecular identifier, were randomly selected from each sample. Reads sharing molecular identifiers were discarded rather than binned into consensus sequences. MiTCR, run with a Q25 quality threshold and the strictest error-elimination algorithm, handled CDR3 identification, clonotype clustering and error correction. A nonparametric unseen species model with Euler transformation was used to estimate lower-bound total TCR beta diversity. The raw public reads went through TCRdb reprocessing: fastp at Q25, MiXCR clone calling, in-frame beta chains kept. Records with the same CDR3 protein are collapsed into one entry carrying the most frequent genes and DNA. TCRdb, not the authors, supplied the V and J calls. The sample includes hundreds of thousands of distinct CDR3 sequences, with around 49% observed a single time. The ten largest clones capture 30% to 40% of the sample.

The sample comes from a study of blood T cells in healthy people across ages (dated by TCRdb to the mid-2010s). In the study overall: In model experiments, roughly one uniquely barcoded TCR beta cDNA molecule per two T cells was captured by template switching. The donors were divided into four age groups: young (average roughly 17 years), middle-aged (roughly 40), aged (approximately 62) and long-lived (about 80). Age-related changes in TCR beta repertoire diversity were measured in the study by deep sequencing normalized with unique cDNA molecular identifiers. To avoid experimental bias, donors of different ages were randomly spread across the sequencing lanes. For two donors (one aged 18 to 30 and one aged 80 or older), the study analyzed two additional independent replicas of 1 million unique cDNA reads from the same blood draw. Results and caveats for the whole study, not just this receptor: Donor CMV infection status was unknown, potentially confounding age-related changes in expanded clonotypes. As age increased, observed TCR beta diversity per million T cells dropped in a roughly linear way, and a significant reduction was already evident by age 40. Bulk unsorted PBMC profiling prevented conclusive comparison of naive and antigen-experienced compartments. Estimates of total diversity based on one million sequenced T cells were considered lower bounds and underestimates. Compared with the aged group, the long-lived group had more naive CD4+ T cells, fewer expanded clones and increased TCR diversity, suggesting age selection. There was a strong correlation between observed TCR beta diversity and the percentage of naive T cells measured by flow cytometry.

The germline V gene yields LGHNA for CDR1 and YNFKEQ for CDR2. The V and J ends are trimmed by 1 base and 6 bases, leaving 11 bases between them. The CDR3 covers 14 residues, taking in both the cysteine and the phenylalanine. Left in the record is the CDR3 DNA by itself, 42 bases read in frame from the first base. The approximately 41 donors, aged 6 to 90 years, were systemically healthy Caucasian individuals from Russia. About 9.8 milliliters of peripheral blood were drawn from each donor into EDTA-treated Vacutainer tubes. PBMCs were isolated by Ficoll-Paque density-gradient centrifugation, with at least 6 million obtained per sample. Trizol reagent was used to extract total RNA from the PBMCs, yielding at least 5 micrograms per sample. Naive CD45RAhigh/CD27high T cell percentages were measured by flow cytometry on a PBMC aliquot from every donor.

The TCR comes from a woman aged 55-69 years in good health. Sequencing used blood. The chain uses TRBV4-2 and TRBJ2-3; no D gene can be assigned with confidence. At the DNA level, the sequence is TGTGCCAGCAGCCAAGGTGCTGGCCGGGATACGCAGTATTTT. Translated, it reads CASSQGAGRDTQYF.